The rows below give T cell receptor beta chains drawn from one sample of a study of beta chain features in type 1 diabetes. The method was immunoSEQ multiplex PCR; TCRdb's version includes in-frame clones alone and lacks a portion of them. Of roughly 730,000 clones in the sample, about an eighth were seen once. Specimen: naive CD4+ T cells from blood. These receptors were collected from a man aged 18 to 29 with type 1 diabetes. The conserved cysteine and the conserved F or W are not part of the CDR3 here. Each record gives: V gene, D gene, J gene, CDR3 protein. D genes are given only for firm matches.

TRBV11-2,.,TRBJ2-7,ASSPPGPLDREQY
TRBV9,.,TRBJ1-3,ASSVGWRNTIY
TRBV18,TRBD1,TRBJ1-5,ASSPFGTGNDQPQH
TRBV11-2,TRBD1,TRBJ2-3,ASSLQGQDPADTQY
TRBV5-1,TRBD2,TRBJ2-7,ASSSGTSGGAEQY
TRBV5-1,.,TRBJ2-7,ASSIKVAQTAGEQY
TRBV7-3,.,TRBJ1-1,ASSLGGATEAF
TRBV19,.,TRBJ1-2,ASSIGGRYNYGYT
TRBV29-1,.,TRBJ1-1,SVDALDTEAF
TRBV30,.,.,AWSVDRGEQY
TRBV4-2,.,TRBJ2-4,ASSGAAEGIQY
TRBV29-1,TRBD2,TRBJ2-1,SVGSGGAGGREQF
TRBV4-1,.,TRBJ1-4,ASSQAPVGEKLF
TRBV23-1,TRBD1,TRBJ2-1,ASSQNGTGKTPISYNEQF